The 19 T cell receptor beta chains below were found in one sample sequenced in a study of siplizumab effects on memory and regulatory T cells. TCRdb's copy holds only in-frame clones and misses some; the assay was immunoSEQ multiplex PCR. This repertoire shows approximately 120,000 clones, roughly nine tenths found once; its top ten account for 0.6% to 0.8%. Sequencing used Tregs sorted from blood. Receptors were obtained from a human donor in good health.

The rearrangement links TRBV7-7 to TRBJ2-1; 7 nucleotides match TRBD1. The ends lost 6 bases at V and 6 bases at J; junction bases unmatched: 8. The CDR3 contains 14 residues. Per the germline V gene, CDR1 is SSHAT and CDR2 is FNYEAQ (reference sequence). The CDR3 is CASSFNRDSNEQFF. CDR3 bases: TGTGCCAGCAGTTTTAACCGGGACAGCAATGAGCAGTTCTTC.

This chain joins TRBV10-1 and TRBJ1-5; a possible D gene is TRBD1 (5 bases). Trimming removed 8 bases from V and 3 bases from J, with 11 bases in between. This CDR3 has 13 amino acids. CDR1 and CDR2 from the germline V gene are WNHNN and SYGVQD (reference sequence). Here the CDR3 reads CASPGDVNQPQHF. The CDR3 nucleotides are TGCGCCAGCCCGGGGGACGTCAATCAGCCCCAGCATTTT.

The rearrangement uses TRBV7-2 and TRBJ2-3, with TRBD2 matching 12 bases. V trimming: 1 base; J trimming: 6 bases; junction bases outside the gene matches: 8. There are 17 residues in the CDR3. Germline V gene lookup returns CDR1 SGHTA and CDR2 FQGNSA. CDR3 in amino acids: CASSLVASGGASDTQYF. The CDR3 bases are TGTGCCAGCAGCTTAGTTGCTAGCGGGGGGGCCAGCGATACGCAGTATTTT.

The chain couples TRBV7-9 to TRBJ1-1; D is undetermined. V was clipped by 2 bases and J by 0 bases, with 7 bases between them. This CDR3 is built from 14 residues. The V gene's germline CDR1 is SEHNR and CDR2 FQNEAQ (reference sequence). CDR3 coding DNA: TGTGCCAGCAGCTTACAGTTCATGAACACTGAAGCTTTCTTT. It encodes CASSLQFMNTEAFF.

The genes are TRBV10-3 and TRBJ1-4; perhaps TRBD1 as D (6 bases). CDR1 and CDR2 (germline): ENHRY, SYGVKD. This CDR3 region has 14 residues. The ends were cut back, 3 bases at V and 8 bases at J, with 13 bases in the middle. The CDR3 region is CAISERGKREKLFF. The CDR3 DNA follows: TGTGCCATCAGTGAAAGGGGGAAGAGGGAAAAACTGTTTTTT.

The gene calls are TRBV28 and TRBJ1-2; no clear D gene. Germline lookup yields CDR1 MDHEN and CDR2 SYDVKM. The ends were cut back, 1 base at V and 4 bases at J, with 10 bases in the middle. The CDR3 length is 14 residues. The CDR3 DNA is TGTGCCAGCAGTTTATCGTCTTGGGGCTATGGCTACACCTTC. Its protein product is CASSLSSWGYGYTF.

The chain employs TRBV27 and TRBJ2-7; 11 nucleotides align to TRBD2. The CDR3 sequence is 15 residues long. Germline V gene sequence: CDR1 MNHEY, CDR2 SMNVEV (reference sequence). Germline trimming cut 3 bases from V and 3 bases from J; bases unmatched to any gene: 4. The CDR3 protein is CASSFPGLAVYEQYF. For the CDR3, the DNA is TGTGCCAGCAGTTTTCCGGGACTAGCGGTCTACGAGCAGTACTTC.

The V and J genes are TRBV2 and TRBJ2-1, with 7 bases lining up with TRBD2. Germline CDR1 reads SNHLY; CDR2 reads FYNNEI. This CDR3 has 16 amino acids. Trimming removed 8 bases from V and 8 bases from J; junction bases left unmatched: 18. The CDR3 sequence: CASRGGRAGARDEQFF. In DNA form, the CDR3 reads TGTGCCAGCCGCGGGGGAAGGGCGGGAGCGCGGGATGAGCAGTTCTTC.

The chain combines TRBV5-1 with TRBJ1-1, with D tentatively TRBD1 (5 bases). Per germline, CDR1 SGHRS and CDR2 YFSETQ. V was clipped by 3 bases and J by 3 bases, with 15 bases between them. This CDR3 is built from 15 residues. CDR3 nucleotides: TGCGCCAGCAGCTGGGGCCCAGGGTTAGACACTGAAGCTTTCTTT. Translation gives CASSWGPGLDTEAFF.

The V gene is TRBV9, the J gene TRBJ2-1, with D tentatively TRBD2 (5 bases). The length of the CDR3 is 14 residues. Germline-derived CDR1 and CDR2 are SGDLS and YYNGEE. Trimming took 4 bases from V and 6 from J, leaving 14 bases between them. CDR3 protein: CASSLGIYRNEQFF. CDR3 sequence (DNA): TGTGCCAGCAGCCTCGGGATCTACCGCAATGAGCAGTTCTTC. Using reference TRBV9 and TRBJ2-1 for the parts outside the CDR3, the full variable domain is DSGVTQTPKHLITATGQRVTLRCSPRSGDLSVYWYQQSLDQGLQFLIQYYNGEERAKGNILERFSAQQFPDLHSELNLSSLELGDSALYFCASSLGIYRNEQFFGPGTRLTVL.

V is TRBV5-6 and J is TRBJ1-1, with TRBD1 matching over 7 bases. This CDR3 is 14 amino acids long. Germline assignment: CDR1 SGHDT and CDR2 YYEEEE. V dropped 3 bases and J dropped 1; count of bases not matched to a gene: 3. Here the CDR3 reads CASSWGDRNTEAFF. The CDR3 bases are TGTGCCAGCAGCTGGGGGGACAGGAACACTGAAGCTTTCTTT.

The V call is TRBV6-5, the J call TRBJ2-7, with 7 bases that match TRBD1. Trimming cost V 6 bases and J 7 bases; bases outside gene matches: 6. CDR1 and CDR2 from the germline V gene are MNHEY and SVGAGI. The CDR3 runs 12 residues. The CDR3 sequence: CASRDRVREQYF. In DNA form, the CDR3 reads TGTGCCAGCAGAGACAGGGTTCGTGAGCAGTACTTC.

The V and J genes are TRBV6-1 and TRBJ1-1; 10 bases fit TRBD1. Germline assignment: CDR1 MNHNS and CDR2 SASEGT. V lost 6 bases, J lost 7 bases, and 11 bases stayed unmatched. This CDR3 is 15 amino acids long. DNA for the CDR3: TGTGCCAGCAGGTCCCGGGACAGGGGACTCTTTGAAGCTTTCTTT. The encoded protein is CASRSRDRGLFEAFF.

The chain joins TRBV5-5 to TRBJ1-2, with TRBD1 matching over 7 bases. Trimming cost V 0 bases and J 5 bases; bases outside gene matches: 1. The length of the CDR3 is 13 residues. In germline, CDR1 is SGHKS, CDR2 YYEKEE (reference sequence). The CDR3, as DNA: TGTGCCAGCAGCTTGGGGACAGGTTATGGCTACACCTTC. As protein: CASSLGTGYGYTF.

The V gene is TRBV7-2, the J gene TRBJ2-3; D ambiguous. The germline V gene encodes CDR1 SGHTA and CDR2 FQGNSA. V lost 1 base and J 3 bases, leaving 17 bases between the germline ends. The CDR3 contains 17 residues. This CDR3 is CASSLVPPGLGTDTQYF. In nucleotides, the CDR3 is TGTGCCAGCAGCTTAGTTCCTCCAGGATTGGGTACAGATACGCAGTATTTT.

The J gene is TRBJ2-4, the V gene TRBV25-1, with D perhaps TRBD1 (5 bases). CDR3 length equals 13 residues. The V end was cut by 3 bases, the J end by 7 bases, with 10 bases between. CDR1 is MGHDK, CDR2 SYGVNS, per germline. CDR3 in DNA: TGTGCCAGCAGTGACAGGGTCGGGAACATTCAGTACTTC. Its translation is CASSDRVGNIQYF.

The chain is built from TRBV25-1 and TRBJ1-1; tentatively, D is TRBD1 (5 bases). V shed 2 bases and J shed 5 bases, with 18 bases lying between them. The CDR3 is 16 amino acids. The germline V gene encodes CDR1 MGHDK and CDR2 SYGVNS. DNA for the CDR3: TGTGCCAGCAGTGAAAGTTTAAGAGGGGTTGGTACTGAAGCTTTCTTT. This translates into CASSESLRGVGTEAFF.

V is TRBV6-5 and J is TRBJ1-2, with D uncertain. The length of the CDR3 is 15 residues. The germline V and J ends were trimmed by 4 bases and 6 bases, with 18 bases remaining between them. The germline V gene encodes CDR1 MNHEY and CDR2 SVGAGI. The CDR3 coding sequence is TGTGCCAGCAGTTCCCCCCGGGCCGGGGTGGATGGCTACACCTTC. It encodes CASSSPRAGVDGYTF.

The chain joins TRBV10-3 to TRBJ1-2; D is uncertain. This CDR3 has 12 amino acids. The V and J ends lost 2 bases and 4 bases respectively, with 5 bases between them. Per the germline V gene, CDR1 is ENHRY and CDR2 is SYGVKD. The CDR3 region is CAISESSYGYTF. The CDR3, as DNA: TGTGCCATCAGTGAGAGCAGCTATGGCTACACCTTC.